The clone carrying this T cell receptor (beta chain) was recorded a few times. What it recognizes is unknown. Germline V lookup: CDR1 SGHNT, CDR2 YYREEE (reference sequence). This CDR3 region has 15 residues. The V segment lost 0 bases and the J segment 2 bases; nucleotides outside the gene matches: 5. PCR involved 60 Vbeta and 13 Jbeta primers. The data were produced by immunoSEQ multiplex PCR, yet TCRdb's version contains in-frame clones alone and is incomplete. The sample yields roughly 150,000 clones, 70% to 75% seen once. These data belong to a study of cytomegalovirus exposure and HLA in healthy donors. General study findings and limits: The listing of 150 or so TCR beta chains classed them as cytomegalovirus-associated.

This sequence joins TRBV5-4 and TRBJ2-7, with 7 bases aligning to TRBD2. This TCR derives from a woman under 40 in good health and CMV-seronegative. Specimen: PBMCs. The CDR3 loop reads CASSLEPGGAYEQYF. The CDR3 DNA reads TGTGCCAGCAGCTTGGAGCCGGGGGGAGCCTACGAGCAGTACTTC.